Listed here is a single T cell receptor beta chain. What it binds is not known. Germline V gene sequence: CDR1 KGHSH, CDR2 LQKENI. Trimming took off 0 bases at V and 0 bases at J, with 15 bases between the two ends. The CDR3 is made up of 17 amino acids. The record originates from a study of T cells in Graves' hyperthyroidism and ophthalmopathy. There were TCR beta CDR3 regions amplified from RNA transcripts. The HTBI primer set served for first-round RT-PCR of the TCR CDR3. TCRdb re-called the multiplex PCR reads through MiXCR, storing one row per CDR3 protein. The data contain about 520,000 distinct CDR3 sequences, approximately 24% of them seen just once; the ten biggest clones take up approximately 10%. Study-level results: Stable hyperthyroidism was told apart from ophthalmopathy by a model built on 13 V-J features.

Source material for PBMCs was more than 7.5 ml fresh peripheral blood. The rearrangement uses TRBV18 and TRBJ2-7, with D perhaps assigned TRBD1 or TRBD2 (5 bases each). Sequenced input: blood. The receptor comes from a woman under 40 with Graves' ophthalmopathy. CDR3 in amino acids: CASSPPPGTHSSYEQYF. In DNA, the CDR3 is TGTGCCAGCTCACCACCTCCCGGGACCCATAGCTCCTACGAGCAGTACTTC.